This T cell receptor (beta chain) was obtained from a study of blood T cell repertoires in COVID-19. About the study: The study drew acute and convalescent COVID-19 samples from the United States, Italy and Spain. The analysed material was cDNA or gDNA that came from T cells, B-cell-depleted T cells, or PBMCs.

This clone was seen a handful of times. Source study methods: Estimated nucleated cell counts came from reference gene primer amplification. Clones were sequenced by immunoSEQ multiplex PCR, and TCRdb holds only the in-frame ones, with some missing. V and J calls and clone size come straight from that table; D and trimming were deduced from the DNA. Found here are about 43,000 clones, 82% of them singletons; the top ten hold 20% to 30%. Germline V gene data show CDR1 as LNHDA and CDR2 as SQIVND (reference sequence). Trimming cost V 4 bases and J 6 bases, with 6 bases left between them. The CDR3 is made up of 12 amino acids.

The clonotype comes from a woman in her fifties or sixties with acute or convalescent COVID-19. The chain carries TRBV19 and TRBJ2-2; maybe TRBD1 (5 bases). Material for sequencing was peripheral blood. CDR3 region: CASSRQSGELFF. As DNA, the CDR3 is TGTGCCAGTAGTAGACAGTCCGGGGAGCTGTTTTTT.